The T cell receptor (beta chain) described here comes from a study of blood T cell repertoires in COVID-19. In the study overall: COVID-19 samples, acute and convalescent, were from the United States, Italy and Spain. From T cells, B-cell-depleted T cells, or PBMCs came the material, which was cDNA or gDNA.

The CDR3 loop spans 14 amino acids. The germline V gene encodes CDR1 MGHDK and CDR2 SYGVNS. V gave up 2 bases and J gave up 5 bases, with 10 bases separating them. This clone came up many times. Sequencing was performed with immunoSEQ multiplex PCR; in TCRdb, only in-frame clones are kept and a portion is missing. The sample has about 220,000 clones; around four fifths are singletons. The sample consisted of peripheral blood. The chain has TRBV25-1 and TRBJ2-1, with D maybe TRBD2 (6 bases). The sequence was collected from a woman between 55 and 75 years old who had recovered from COVID-19. DNA of the CDR3: TGTGCCAGCAGTGAAGACGGCGGGAACAATGAGCAGTTCTTC. It translates to CASSEDGGNNEQFF.